The 9 T cell receptor beta chains presented below share a single source sample, sequenced in a study of T cell clones after liver transplantation. Produced via immunoSEQ multiplex PCR; TCRdb's table is partial and in-frame only. Here the sample spans around 76,000 clones, 80% being singletons. The specimen was CD4+ T cells from blood, collected 12 months after liver transplant. The origin of the receptors is a human patient who received a liver transplant. Some T cells could come from the graft donor.

The genes are TRBV6-1 and TRBJ2-7; D remains ambiguous. The CDR3 runs to 15 residues. From germline, CDR1 is MNHNS and CDR2 SASEGT. Trimming cost V 2 bases and J 2 bases, with 13 bases left between them. Here the CDR3 DNA reads TGTGCCAGCAGTGAACAACTCCAGGCCACCTACGAGCAGTACTTC. Protein product: CASSEQLQATYEQYF.

The rearrangement joins TRBV2 to TRBJ2-1; 10 bases line up with TRBD2. V lost 8 bases to trimming and J lost 1 base; unmatched junction nucleotides: 8. The CDR3 contains 16 residues. From germline, CDR1 is SNHLY and CDR2 FYNNEI. The DNA for the CDR3 is TGTGCCAGCGAAAGCGGGAGGGCCATATCCTACAATGAGCAGTTCTTC. Its protein product is CASESGRAISYNEQFF.

The genes are TRBV7-9 and TRBJ2-7, with TRBD2 matching over 10 bases. The CDR3 contains 14 residues. The V gene end was trimmed by 5 bases and the J gene end by 3 bases; junction bases not matched to a gene: 4. In germline, CDR1 is SEHNR, CDR2 FQNEAQ (reference sequence). The CDR3 loop is CASSPGLADYEQYF. Written as DNA, the CDR3 is TGTGCCAGCAGCCCAGGACTAGCGGACTACGAGCAGTACTTC.

The V gene is TRBV5-6, the J gene TRBJ2-1; 10 nucleotides agree with TRBD1. The CDR3 has 16 amino acids. The trim removed 3 bases at V and 5 bases at J, leaving 8 bases unmatched. Germline V lookup: CDR1 SGHDT, CDR2 YYEEEE. The CDR3 region has the DNA TGTGCCAGCAGCTGGACAGGGGGACCACCCAACAATGAGCAGTTCTTC. Amino acids: CASSWTGGPPNNEQFF.

The genes are TRBV6-6 and TRBJ2-7; 7 nucleotides align to TRBD1. Losses at the gene ends were 0 bases for V and 0 bases for J; bases not matched to a gene: 2. This CDR3 has 15 residues. CDR1 is MNHNY and CDR2 is SVGAGI in the germline V gene (reference sequence). The CDR3 region has the DNA TGTGCCAGCAGTTACTCGGGACAGCACTCCTACGAGCAGTACTTC. Its protein is CASSYSGQHSYEQYF.

The chain couples TRBV6-1 to TRBJ2-3; D gene uncertain. The CDR3 totals 12 residues. The V end was cut by 7 bases, the J end by 4 bases, with 9 bases between. Germline-derived CDR1 and CDR2 are MNHNS and SASEGT. The CDR3 DNA is TGTGCCAGCATGGAGCTACCAGATACGCAGTATTTT. Translation: CASMELPDTQYF.

This clone was seen once. This chain uses TRBV28 with TRBJ2-6; no reliable D call. The V gene lost 4 bases and the J gene lost 3 bases, with 4 bases spanning the gap. There are 13 residues in the CDR3. Germline V gene data show CDR1 as MDHEN and CDR2 as SYDVKM. CDR3 sequence: CASSSVGANVLTF. The DNA of the CDR3 is TGTGCCAGCAGTTCCGTTGGGGCCAACGTCCTGACTTTC.

The V and J genes are TRBV4-1 and TRBJ1-2; D ambiguous. The CDR3 covers 13 residues. The V gene's germline CDR1 is MGHRA and CDR2 YSYEKL. With 1 base removed from V and 0 bases from J, the gap between germline ends came to 3 bases. The CDR3 region is CASSQGANYGYTF. In DNA, the CDR3 is TGCGCCAGCAGCCAAGGGGCTAACTATGGCTACACCTTC.

The V call is TRBV18, the J call TRBJ2-4; no reliable D call. V lost 1 base and J lost 0, with 7 bases in between. The germline V gene has CDR1 KGHSH and CDR2 LQKENI. The CDR3 is 15 residues long. DNA for the CDR3: TGTGCCAGCTCACCACAAGGGCTAGCCAAAAACATTCAGTACTTC. Protein: CASSPQGLAKNIQYF.